This T cell receptor (beta chain) was observed in a study of CD8 T cells in Susac syndrome. This CDR3 is 18 amino acids long. Trimming removed 1 base at V and 1 base at J, with 19 bases between. In germline, CDR1 is SEHNR, CDR2 FQNEAQ (reference sequence). Random hexamers primed reverse transcription of about 0.5 to 1 ug RNA. One entry per CDR3 protein, called by TCRdb with MiXCR from the immunoSEQ multiplex PCR reads. The sample has about 300,000 distinct CDR3 sequences, approximately 85% seen once; the top ten hold approximately 0.2%. V gene TRBV7-9 combines with J gene TRBJ1-1; D unresolved. The clonotype was recovered from a human donor with multiple sclerosis. What was sequenced was CD8+ T cells from PBMCs. The CDR3 DNA follows: TGTGCCAGCAGCTTAGGAGAACCAGAGCCGGTCGGGAACACTGAAGCTTTCTTT. This encodes CASSLGEPEPVGNTEAFF. Full variable domain (outside the CDR3, taken from reference TRBV7-9 and TRBJ1-1): DTGVSQNPRHKITKRGQNVTFRCDPISEHNRLYWYRQTLGQGPEFLTYFQNEAQLEKSRLLSDRFSAERPKGSFSTLEIQRTEQGDSAMYLCASSLGEPEPVGNTEAFFGQGTRLTVV.